This T cell receptor beta chain was captured in a study of post-analysis software for immune sequencing data. Study-wide background: Some patients lacked subtype; others had relapsing-remitting, secondary progressive or progressive-relapsing disease.

Sequencing libraries made from TCR beta cDNA carried unique molecular identifiers. Input of roughly 0.95 to 11 million T cells yielded around 460,000 cDNA molecules. TCRdb re-analysed the PCR reads in MiXCR, keeping a single row per CDR3 protein. The repertoire holds more than 500,000 distinct CDR3 sequences, with under 40% as singletons. Study-wide findings and caveats: Strong co-clustering by F measure linked samples that shared a preparation batch. Multiple sclerosis was associated with a significant reduction in normalized Chao1 diversity relative to controls. Higher frequency in patients than in controls was seen for roughly five TRBV segments, with TRBV5-6, TRBV5-1 and TRBV20-1 among them.

This clonotype was detected a few times. Antigen specificity is unknown. CDR3 length: 13 amino acids. Germline-derived CDR1 and CDR2 are KGHSH and LQKENI. Sequencing was performed on blood. This TCR came from a girl under 18 with multiple sclerosis. The rearrangement uses TRBV18 and TRBJ2-4, with D unresolved. The J call is in doubt because the DNA end fits TRBJ2-7 better. The CDR3 protein is CASSPSAAYEQYF. In DNA form, the CDR3 reads TGTGCCAGCTCACCCTCCGCCGCCTACGAGCAGTACTTC.